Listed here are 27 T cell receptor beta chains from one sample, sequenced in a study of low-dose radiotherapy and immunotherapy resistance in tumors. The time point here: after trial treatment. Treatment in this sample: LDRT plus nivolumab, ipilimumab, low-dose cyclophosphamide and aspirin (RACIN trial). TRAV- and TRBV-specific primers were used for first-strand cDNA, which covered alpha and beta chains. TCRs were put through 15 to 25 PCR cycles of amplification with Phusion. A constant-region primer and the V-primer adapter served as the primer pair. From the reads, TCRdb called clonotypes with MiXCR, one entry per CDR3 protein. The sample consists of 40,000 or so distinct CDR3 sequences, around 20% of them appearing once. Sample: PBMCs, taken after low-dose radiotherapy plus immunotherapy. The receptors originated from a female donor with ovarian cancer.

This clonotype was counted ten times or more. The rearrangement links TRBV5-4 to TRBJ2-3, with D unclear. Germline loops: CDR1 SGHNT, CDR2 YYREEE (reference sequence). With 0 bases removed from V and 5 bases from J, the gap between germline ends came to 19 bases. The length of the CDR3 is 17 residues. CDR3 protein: CASSLGLWWDTEDTQYF. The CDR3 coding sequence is TGTGCCAGCAGCTTGGGTCTTTGGTGGGATACGGAAGATACGCAGTATTTT.

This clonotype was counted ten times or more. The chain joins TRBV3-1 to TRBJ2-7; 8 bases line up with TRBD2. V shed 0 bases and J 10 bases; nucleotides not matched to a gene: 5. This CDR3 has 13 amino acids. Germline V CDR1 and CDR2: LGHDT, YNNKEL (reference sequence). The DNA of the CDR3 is TGTGCCAGCAGCCAAGAAGGCGGGGGGAAACAGTACTTC. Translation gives CASSQEGGGKQYF.

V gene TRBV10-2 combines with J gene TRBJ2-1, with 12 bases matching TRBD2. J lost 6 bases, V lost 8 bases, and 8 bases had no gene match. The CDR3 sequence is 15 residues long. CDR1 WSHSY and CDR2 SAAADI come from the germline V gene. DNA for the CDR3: TGCGCCAGCGAAAGACTAGCGGGGGTGATCAATGAGCAGTTCTTC. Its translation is CASERLAGVINEQFF.

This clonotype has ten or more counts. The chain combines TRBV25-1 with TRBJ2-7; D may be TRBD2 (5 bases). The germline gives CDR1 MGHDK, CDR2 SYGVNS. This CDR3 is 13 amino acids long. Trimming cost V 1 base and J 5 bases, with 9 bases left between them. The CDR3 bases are TGTGCCAGCAGTGAATCGGGGATGGACGAGCAGTACTTC. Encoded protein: CASSESGMDEQYF.

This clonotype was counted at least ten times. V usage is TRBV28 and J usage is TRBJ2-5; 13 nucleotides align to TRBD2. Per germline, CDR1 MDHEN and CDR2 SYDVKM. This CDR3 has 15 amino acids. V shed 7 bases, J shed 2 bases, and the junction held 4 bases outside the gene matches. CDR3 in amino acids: CASTPLAGGQETQYF. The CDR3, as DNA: TGTGCCAGCACCCCACTAGCGGGGGGGCAAGAGACCCAGTACTTC. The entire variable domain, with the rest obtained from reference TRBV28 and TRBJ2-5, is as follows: DVKVTQSSRYLVKRTGEKVFLECVQDMDHENMFWYRQDPGLGLRLIYFSYDVKMKEKGDIPEGYSVSREKKERFSLILESASTNQTSMYLCASTPLAGGQETQYFGPGTRLLVL.

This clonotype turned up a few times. The CDR3 sequence is CASSLVGGGARDEQYF. In nucleotides, the CDR3 is TGTGCCAGCAGCTTGGTGGGCGGGGGGGCCCGGGACGAGCAGTACTTC. The genes are TRBV5-5 and TRBJ2-7, with TRBD2 matching 9 bases. CDR3 size: 16 residues. J was trimmed by 5 bases and V by 0 bases; bases with no gene match: 9. Germline CDR1 reads SGHKS; CDR2 reads YYEKEE (reference sequence).

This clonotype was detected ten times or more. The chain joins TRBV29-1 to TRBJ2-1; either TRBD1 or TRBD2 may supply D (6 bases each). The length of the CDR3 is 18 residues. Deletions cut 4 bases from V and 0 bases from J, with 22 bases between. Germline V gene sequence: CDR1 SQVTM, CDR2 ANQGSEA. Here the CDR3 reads CSVGGDTLKPSSYNEQFF. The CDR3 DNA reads TGCAGCGTTGGGGGGGACACCCTGAAGCCCAGCTCCTACAATGAGCAGTTCTTC.

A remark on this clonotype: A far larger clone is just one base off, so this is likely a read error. This CDR3 is CASSAGTSGGPYEQFF. In nucleotides, the CDR3 is TGTGCCAGCAGTGCCGGGACTAGCGGGGGACCCTACGAGCAGTTCTTC. This chain links TRBV6-5 with TRBJ2-1; 14 bases match TRBD2. Germline V gene sequence: CDR1 MNHEY, CDR2 SVGAGI. The CDR3 contains 16 residues. The J segment lost 10 bases and the V segment lost 5 bases, leaving 10 bases of the junction unmatched.

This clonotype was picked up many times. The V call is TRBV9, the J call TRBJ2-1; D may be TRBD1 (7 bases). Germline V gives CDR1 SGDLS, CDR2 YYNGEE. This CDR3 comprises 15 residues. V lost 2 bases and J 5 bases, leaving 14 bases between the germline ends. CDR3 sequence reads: CASSVEGASDNEQFF. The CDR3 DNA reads TGTGCCAGCAGCGTGGAGGGGGCCTCGGACAATGAGCAGTTCTTC.

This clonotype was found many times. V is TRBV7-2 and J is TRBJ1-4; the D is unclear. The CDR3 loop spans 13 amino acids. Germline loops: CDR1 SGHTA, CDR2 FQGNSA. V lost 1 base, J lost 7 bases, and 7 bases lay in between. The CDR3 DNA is TGTGCCAGCAGCTTAGTTCGGGGTGAAAAACTGTTTTTT. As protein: CASSLVRGEKLFF.

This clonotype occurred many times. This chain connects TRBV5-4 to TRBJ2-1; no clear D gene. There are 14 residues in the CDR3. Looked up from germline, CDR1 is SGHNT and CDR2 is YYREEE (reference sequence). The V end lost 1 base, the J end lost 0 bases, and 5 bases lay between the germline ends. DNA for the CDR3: TGTGCCAGCAGCTTGAAAAGCTCCTACAATGAGCAGTTCTTC. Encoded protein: CASSLKSSYNEQFF.

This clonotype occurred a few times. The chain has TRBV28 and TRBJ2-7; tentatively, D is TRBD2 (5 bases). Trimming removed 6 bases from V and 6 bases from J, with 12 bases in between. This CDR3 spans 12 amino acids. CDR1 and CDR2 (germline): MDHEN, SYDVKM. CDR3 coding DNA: TGTGCCAGCAGCCCCGCCGGAGGCGAGCAGTACTTC. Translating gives CASSPAGGEQYF.

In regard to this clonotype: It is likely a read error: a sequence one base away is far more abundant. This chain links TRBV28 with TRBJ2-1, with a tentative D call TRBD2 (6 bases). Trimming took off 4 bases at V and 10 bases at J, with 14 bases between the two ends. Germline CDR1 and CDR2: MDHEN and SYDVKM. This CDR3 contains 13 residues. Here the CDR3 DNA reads TGTGCCAGCAGTTCCCCGGAGGGCTACGAGCAGTTCTTC. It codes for CASSSPEGYEQFF.

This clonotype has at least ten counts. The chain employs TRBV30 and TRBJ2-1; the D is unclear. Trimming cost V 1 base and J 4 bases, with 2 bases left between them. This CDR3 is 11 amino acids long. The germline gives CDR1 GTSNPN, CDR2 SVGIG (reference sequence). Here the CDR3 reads CAWSGYNEQFF. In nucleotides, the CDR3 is TGTGCCTGGAGTGGGTACAATGAGCAGTTCTTC.

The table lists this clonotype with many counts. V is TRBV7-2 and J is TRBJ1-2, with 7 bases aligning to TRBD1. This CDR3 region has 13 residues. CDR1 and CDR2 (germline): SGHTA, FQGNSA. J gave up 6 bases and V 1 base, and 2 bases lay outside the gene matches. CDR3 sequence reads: CASSLGQGNGYTF. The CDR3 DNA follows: TGTGCCAGCAGCTTAGGACAGGGCAATGGCTACACCTTC. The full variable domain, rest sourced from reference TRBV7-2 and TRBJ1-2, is GAGVSQSPSNKVTEKGKDVELRCDPISGHTALYWYRQSLGQGLEFLIYFQGNSAPDKSGLPSDRFSAERTGGSVSTLTIQRTQQEDSAVYLCASSLGQGNGYTFGSGTRLTVV.

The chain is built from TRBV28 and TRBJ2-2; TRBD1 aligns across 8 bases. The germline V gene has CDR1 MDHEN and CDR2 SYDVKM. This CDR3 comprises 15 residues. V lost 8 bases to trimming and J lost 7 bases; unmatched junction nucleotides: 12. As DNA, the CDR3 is TGTGCCAGCTATACTTGGACAGGGTCGGGCGGGGAGCTGTTTTTT. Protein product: CASYTWTGSGGELFF.

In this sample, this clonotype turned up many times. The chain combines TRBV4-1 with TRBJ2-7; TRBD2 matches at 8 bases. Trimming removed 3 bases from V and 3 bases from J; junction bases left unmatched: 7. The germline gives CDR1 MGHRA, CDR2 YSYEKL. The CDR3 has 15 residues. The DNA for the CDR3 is TGCGCCAGCAGCCACAATAGCGGGAAGGTCTACGAGCAGTACTTC. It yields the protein CASSHNSGKVYEQYF.

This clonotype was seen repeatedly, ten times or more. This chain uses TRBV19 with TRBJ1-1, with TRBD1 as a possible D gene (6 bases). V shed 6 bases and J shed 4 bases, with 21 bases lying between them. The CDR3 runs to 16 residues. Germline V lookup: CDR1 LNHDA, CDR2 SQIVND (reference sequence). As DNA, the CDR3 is TGTGCCAGTAGCCCATCGGGTGTAGGGGGAAGCACTGAAGCTTTCTTT. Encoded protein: CASSPSGVGGSTEAFF.

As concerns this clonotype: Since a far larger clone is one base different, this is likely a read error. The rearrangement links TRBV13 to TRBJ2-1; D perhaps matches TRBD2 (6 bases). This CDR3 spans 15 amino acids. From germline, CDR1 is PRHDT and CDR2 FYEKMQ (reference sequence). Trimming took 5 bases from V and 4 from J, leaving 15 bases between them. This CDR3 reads CASSGGRRAYNEQFF. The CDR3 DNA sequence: TGTGCCAGCAGCGGAGGCAGGAGGGCTTACAATGAGCAGTTCTTC.

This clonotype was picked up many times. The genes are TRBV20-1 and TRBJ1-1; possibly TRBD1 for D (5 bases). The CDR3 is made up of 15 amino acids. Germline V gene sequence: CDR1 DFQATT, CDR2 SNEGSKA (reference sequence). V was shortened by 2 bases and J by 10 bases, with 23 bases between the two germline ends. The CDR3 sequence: CSARTPSDRGVGAFF. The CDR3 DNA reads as TGCAGTGCTAGAACCCCATCCGACAGAGGGGTCGGAGCTTTCTTT.

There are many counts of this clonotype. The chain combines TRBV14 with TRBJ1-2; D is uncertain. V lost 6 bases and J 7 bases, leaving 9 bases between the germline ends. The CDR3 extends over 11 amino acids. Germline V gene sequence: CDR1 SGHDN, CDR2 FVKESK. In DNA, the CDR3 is TGTGCCAGCAGATCCACGGGTGGCTACACCTTC. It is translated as CASRSTGGYTF. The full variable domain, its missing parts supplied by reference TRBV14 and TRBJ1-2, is EAGVTQFPSHSVIEKGQTVTLRCDPISGHDNLYWYRRVMGKEIKFLLHFVKESKQDESGMPNNRFLAERTGGTYSTLKVQPAELEDSGVYFCASRSTGGYTFGSGTRLTVV.

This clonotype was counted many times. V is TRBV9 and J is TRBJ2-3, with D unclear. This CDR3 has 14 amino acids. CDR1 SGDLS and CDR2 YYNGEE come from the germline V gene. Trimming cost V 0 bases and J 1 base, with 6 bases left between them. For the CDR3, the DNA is TGTGCCAGCAGCGTAGTGGGCGGCACAGATACGCAGTATTTT. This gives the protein CASSVVGGTDTQYF.

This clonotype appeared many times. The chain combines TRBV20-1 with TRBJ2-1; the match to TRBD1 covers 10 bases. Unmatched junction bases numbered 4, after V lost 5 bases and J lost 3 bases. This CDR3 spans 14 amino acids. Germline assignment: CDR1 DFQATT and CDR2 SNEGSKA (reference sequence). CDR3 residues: CSAAGTGVYNEQFF. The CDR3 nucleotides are TGCAGTGCTGCCGGGACAGGGGTCTACAATGAGCAGTTCTTC.

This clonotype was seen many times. CDR3 sequence reads: CASSLGGVETQYF. The CDR3 DNA reads TGTGCCAGCAGTTTAGGGGGCGTAGAGACCCAGTACTTC. The chain is built from TRBV28 and TRBJ2-5; D possibly corresponds to TRBD1 (6 bases). Trimming cost V 2 bases and J 4 bases, with 8 bases left between them. The V gene's germline CDR1 is MDHEN and CDR2 SYDVKM. The CDR3 contains 13 residues.

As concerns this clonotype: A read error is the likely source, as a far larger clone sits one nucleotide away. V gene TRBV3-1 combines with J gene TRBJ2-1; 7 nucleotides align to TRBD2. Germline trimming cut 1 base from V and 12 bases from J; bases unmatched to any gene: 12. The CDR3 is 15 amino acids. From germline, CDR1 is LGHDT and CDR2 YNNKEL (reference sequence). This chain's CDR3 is CASSQVGGSDDRQFF. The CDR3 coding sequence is TGTGCCAGCAGCCAAGTGGGAGGGAGCGACGACCGGCAGTTCTTC.

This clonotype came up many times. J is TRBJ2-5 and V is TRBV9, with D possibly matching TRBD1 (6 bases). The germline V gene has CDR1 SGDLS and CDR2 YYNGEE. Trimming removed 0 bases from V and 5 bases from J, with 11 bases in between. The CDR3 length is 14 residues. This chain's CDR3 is CASSVEQGGETQYF. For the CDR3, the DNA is TGTGCCAGCAGCGTAGAACAGGGCGGGGAGACCCAGTACTTC.

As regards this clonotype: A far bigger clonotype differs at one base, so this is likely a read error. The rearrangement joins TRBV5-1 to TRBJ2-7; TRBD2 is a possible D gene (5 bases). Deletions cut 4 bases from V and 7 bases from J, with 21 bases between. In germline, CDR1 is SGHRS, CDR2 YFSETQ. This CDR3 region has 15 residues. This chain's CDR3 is CASSRTGNSYNEQYF. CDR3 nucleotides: TGCGCCAGCAGCAGGACGGGGAACTCCTACAATGAGCAGTACTTC.